The rows below give T cell receptor beta chains drawn from one sample of a study of T cells in Graves' hyperthyroidism and ophthalmopathy. TCRdb processed the multiplex PCR reads anew with MiXCR; each CDR3 protein has one entry. This sample has a few hundred thousand distinct CDR3 sequences; less than 20% occur once, and the top ten carry roughly 55%. The specimen was blood. These receptors came from a woman aged 45-65 years with Graves' hyperthyroidism. Each CDR3 is given without its conserved first and last residue. Each record gives: J gene, V gene, clone size, CDR3 protein. Clone size appears in some rows only: once, few, many, or a class for an expanded clone.

>TRBJ1-5|TRBV10-3|-
AISEGSNQPQH
>TRBJ2-7|TRBV6-1|few
ASRRTPYEQY
>TRBJ1-1|TRBV7-9|-
ASSLGIGQGATEAF
>TRBJ1-1|TRBV9|many
ASSVSDSGGTTEAF
>TRBJ1-5|TRBV7-8|many
ASSPNSVSNQPQH
>TRBJ2-3|TRBV5-1|many
ASSPGGVAGALTDTQY
>TRBJ1-2|TRBV28|many
ASSFAGPIYGYT
>TRBJ2-1|TRBV6-8|many
ASSYRLGTNRGNEQF
>TRBJ2-5|TRBV19|-
ASSISGSETQY
>TRBJ2-3|TRBV11-2|many
ASSLPPVTDTQY
>TRBJ1-2|TRBV11-2|-
ASSSLQGLGGYT
>TRBJ2-2|TRBV11-2|many
ASRGTSGVNTGELF
>TRBJ1-5|TRBV12-3/TRBV12-4|many
ASSFAVGQPQH
>TRBJ1-1|TRBV9|many
ASSVSGQWVNTEAF
>TRBJ2-3|TRBV18|few
ASSPRAGLTDTQY
>TRBJ1-2|TRBV7-9|-
ASSLAEGQGAYYGYT
>TRBJ2-3|TRBV10-3|many
AISESIVGTDTQY
>TRBJ1-2|TRBV6-2/TRBV6-3|many
ASSYGGRRLYGYT